The 21 T cell receptor beta chains presented below share a single source sample, sequenced in a study of T cell repertoires in cytomegalovirus infection. These receptors lack a known antigen. TCRdb independently ran MiXCR on the reads; one entry per CDR3 protein. The table lists 700,000 to 900,000 distinct CDR3 sequences, 29% of them singletons. The input for sequencing was cultured CD8+ T cells from PBMCs, taken from culture after CMV antigen stimulation. The receptor source for this set is a human donor in good health (CMV status not recorded). Some clones in this sample may be carry-over from other donors' samples.

Comment on this clonotype: One junction end does not reproduce the germline sequence, and a read error may be involved. The V gene is TRBV7-4, the J gene TRBJ1-1; 10 bases map to TRBD1. The CDR3 spans 13 residues. From germline, CDR1 is SGHVT and CDR2 SQSDAQ. The CDR3 here is CVSSFPGQGRAFF. DNA for the CDR3: TGTGTCAGCAGCTTCCCGGGACAGGGGCGAGCTTTCTTT.

This rearrangement joins TRBV27 to TRBJ1-5; D is ambiguous. V was pared by 3 bases and J by 0 bases, with 9 bases between. Germline V lookup: CDR1 MNHEY, CDR2 SMNVEV (reference sequence). The CDR3 has 15 amino acids. The CDR3 region has the DNA TGTGCCAGCAGTTTCGGAGCAGATAGCAATCAGCCCCAGCATTTT. This codes for CASSFGADSNQPQHF.

This clonotype was observed many times. The chain employs TRBV6-1 and TRBJ2-3; the match to TRBD2 covers 7 bases. Germline loops: CDR1 MNHNS, CDR2 SASEGT. J was trimmed by 3 bases and V by 6 bases; bases with no gene match: 12. The CDR3 is made up of 16 amino acids. The CDR3 spells CASSAFKSGVTDTQYF. CDR3 DNA: TGTGCCAGCAGCGCCTTTAAGAGCGGGGTAACAGATACGCAGTATTTT.

This clonotype has ten or more counts. The rearrangement links TRBV6-2 or TRBV6-3 to TRBJ1-1; D might be TRBD1 (6 bases). The CDR3 totals 15 residues. The V end was cut by 7 bases, the J end by 0 bases, with 15 bases between. CDR1 is MNHEY and CDR2 is SVGEGT in the germline V gene. For the CDR3, the DNA is TGTGCCAGCACCCAATGGACAGCCTTGAACACTGAAGCTTTCTTT. Protein sequence: CASTQWTALNTEAFF.

Here the CDR3 DNA reads TGTGCCAGCAGCGGTGACGGACAGGGATACACTGAAGCTTTCTTT. The encoded protein is CASSGDGQGYTEAFF. This rearrangement joins TRBV7-9 to TRBJ1-1, with 8 bases identical to TRBD1. The ends lost 5 bases at V and 3 bases at J; junction bases unmatched: 8. Looked up from germline, CDR1 is SEHNR and CDR2 is FQNEAQ (reference sequence). The CDR3 consists of 15 residues.

A few counts support this clonotype. This chain links TRBV20-1 with TRBJ1-1; maybe TRBD1 (5 bases). The CDR3 sequence is 18 residues long. Deletions cut 0 bases from V and 1 base from J, with 21 bases between. Germline V CDR1 and CDR2: DFQATT, SNEGSKA (reference sequence). CDR3 in DNA: TGCAGTGCTAGAGAATCCTTTTTTGGGTCAGGGAGGAACACTGAAGCTTTCTTT. Translation: CSARESFFGSGRNTEAFF.

The J gene is TRBJ2-1, the V gene TRBV5-4; tentative D call: TRBD1 (6 bases). The CDR3 runs 13 residues. V lost 2 bases, J lost 6 bases, and 9 bases lay in between. CDR1 and CDR2 (germline): SGHNT, YYREEE (reference sequence). The CDR3 spells CASSFVGANEQFF. The CDR3 DNA reads as TGTGCCAGCAGCTTTGTGGGGGCCAATGAGCAGTTCTTC.

The chain couples TRBV4-1 to TRBJ2-7; D may be TRBD1 (6 bases). The CDR3 has 14 residues. Germline CDR1 MGHRA, CDR2 YSYEKL. The ends were cut back, 3 bases at V and 1 base at J, with 10 bases in the middle. CDR3 protein: CASSHGQSSYEQYF. As DNA, the CDR3 is TGCGCCAGCAGCCATGGACAGAGTTCCTACGAGCAGTACTTC.

This clonotype was observed at least ten times. The chain links TRBV7-3 to TRBJ2-5; perhaps TRBD1 as D (5 bases). In germline, CDR1 is SGHTA, CDR2 FQGTGA. V dropped 1 base and J dropped 5 bases, with 14 bases sitting between them. The CDR3 is 15 residues long. The CDR3 DNA follows: TGTGCCAGCAGCTTAAATCCCCGTAAGGGGGAGACCCAGTACTTC. The encoded protein is CASSLNPRKGETQYF. The full variable domain, completed using reference TRBV7-3 and TRBJ2-5, is GAGVSQTPSNKVTEKGKYVELRCDPISGHTALYWYRQSLGQGPEFLIYFQGTGAADDSGLPNDRFFAVRPEGSVSTLKIQRTERGDSAVYLCASSLNPRKGETQYFGPGTRLLVL.

This clonotype was picked up a small number of times. The chain combines TRBV19 with TRBJ2-1, with 7 bases fitting TRBD2. The junction had 9 bases not matched to a gene; V was cut back by 5 bases and J by 8 bases. CDR3 length: 14 amino acids. Germline V lookup: CDR1 LNHDA, CDR2 SQIVND (reference sequence). CDR3 nucleotide sequence: TGTGCCAGTAGTTCCCCGTGGGGGAGGGATGAGCAGTTCTTC. It translates to CASSSPWGRDEQFF.

The genes are TRBV7-8 and TRBJ2-2, with 10 bases lining up with TRBD1. Germline loops: CDR1 SGHVS, CDR2 FQNEAQ. This CDR3 contains 17 residues. V gave up 2 bases and J gave up 2 bases; unmatched junction bases: 5. CDR3 loop: CASSLSRDRGNTGELFF. CDR3 nucleotides: TGTGCCAGCAGCTTAAGCCGGGACAGGGGTAACACCGGGGAGCTGTTTTTT.

This clonotype has a handful of counts. This sequence joins TRBV12-3 or TRBV12-4 and TRBJ2-7; 8 bases match TRBD1. CDR3 length equals 13 residues. With V trimmed by 5 bases and J by 7 bases, 7 bases remained unmatched. CDR3 protein: CASSPGQGREQYV. The DNA for the CDR3 is TGTGCCAGCAGTCCTGGACAGGGTAGAGAGCAGTACGTC.

This clonotype has at least ten counts. The V call is TRBV10-3, the J call TRBJ2-2, with 9 bases fitting TRBD1. J lost 6 bases, V lost 6 bases, and 17 bases had no gene match. Per the germline V gene, CDR1 is ENHRY and CDR2 is SYGVKD. This CDR3 contains 18 residues. CDR3 in DNA: TGTGCCATCAGAGTTACCGGGACAGGGCGGTCTAAGGCCGGGGAGCTGTTTTTT. It translates to CAIRVTGTGRSKAGELFF.

The V call is TRBV7-4, the J call TRBJ2-1; 14 bases match TRBD2. CDR1 SGHVT and CDR2 SQSDAQ come from the germline V gene. The CDR3 totals 15 residues. The junction had 5 bases not matched to a gene; V was cut back by 5 bases and J by 8 bases. CDR3 sequence reads: CASSPTSGGAYEQFF. CDR3 in DNA: TGTGCCAGCAGCCCGACTAGCGGGGGGGCCTATGAGCAGTTCTTC.

This clonotype occurred a few times. The rearrangement links TRBV20-1 to TRBJ1-1; D remains unclear. Trimming shortened V by 1 base and J by 0 bases, and 9 bases separated the two germline ends. In germline, CDR1 is DFQATT, CDR2 SNEGSKA (reference sequence). This CDR3 is built from 14 residues. In DNA, the CDR3 is TGCAGTGCTAGAGTCAGAGGTATGAACACTGAAGCTTTCTTT. Encoded protein: CSARVRGMNTEAFF.

V usage is TRBV7-8 and J usage is TRBJ2-7, with a tentative D call TRBD1 (5 bases). Between the trimmed V and J ends, which lost 0 bases and 0 bases, there was a span of 12 bases. The germline gives CDR1 SGHVS, CDR2 FQNEAQ. CDR3 length equals 16 residues. For the CDR3, the DNA is TGTGCCAGCAGCTTAGCTCGTCAGGGATCCTCCTACGAGCAGTACGTC. Translating it yields CASSLARQGSSYEQYV.

This chain links TRBV7-9 with TRBJ2-5; D could derive from TRBD1 or TRBD2 (5 bases each). The V end was cut by 2 bases, the J end by 1 base, with 11 bases between. Germline-derived CDR1 and CDR2 are SEHNR and FQNEAQ (reference sequence). The CDR3 has 15 amino acids. CDR3 protein: CASSLPGTSQETQYF. The CDR3 coding sequence is TGTGCCAGCAGCTTACCCGGGACCAGCCAAGAGACCCAGTACTTC.

The chain combines TRBV6-5 with TRBJ1-1; no firm D call. The germline V gene has CDR1 MNHEY and CDR2 SVGAGI. V lost 5 bases and J 1 base, leaving 14 bases between the germline ends. This CDR3 spans 15 amino acids. The CDR3 region is CASSPLTDANTEAFF. The CDR3 DNA reads as TGTGCCAGCAGTCCTCTAACCGACGCGAACACTGAAGCTTTCTTT.

This clonotype appeared a few times. This chain links TRBV10-3 with TRBJ2-5; 10 positions match TRBD1. This CDR3 region has 13 residues. Germline-derived CDR1 and CDR2 are ENHRY and SYGVKD. The V segment lost 8 bases and the J segment 5 bases; nucleotides outside the gene matches: 5. This CDR3 reads CAIRDRGMETQYF. The CDR3 bases are TGTGCCATCCGGGACAGGGGCATGGAGACCCAGTACTTC.

The V gene is TRBV15, the J gene TRBJ1-6; D not certain. CDR3 length equals 15 residues. The germline V gene has CDR1 LNHNV and CDR2 YYDKDF (reference sequence). V lost 1 base to trimming and J lost 6 bases, with 10 bases between them. The CDR3 spells CATSRVHLGNSPLHF. As DNA, the CDR3 is TGTGCCACCAGCAGAGTTCACCTCGGTAATTCACCCCTCCACTTT.

The rearrangement links TRBV7-6 to TRBJ2-7, with D uncertain. Trimming stripped 2 bases from V and 5 bases from J, with 19 bases between. This CDR3 has 16 residues. Germline V gene sequence: CDR1 SGHVS, CDR2 FNYEAQ. The CDR3 region has the DNA TGTGCCAGCAGCTTATTCCCAGAGACTCCAATGCACGAGCAGTACTTC. Translated, it gives CASSLFPETPMHEQYF.